The clone carrying this T cell receptor (beta chain) showed up just a few times. Trimming pared 8 bases from V and 4 bases from J, leaving 8 bases between. The length of the CDR3 is 11 residues. CDR1 is LNHDA and CDR2 is SQIVND in the germline V gene (reference sequence). This sample is part of a study of T cells after yellow fever vaccination. Study overall: For low cell numbers, libraries were made with SMART-Seq v4 Ultra Low Input. Study-level points and caveats: Shared CD4/CD8 clonotypes were a small share, likely from convergent recombination. One caveat is that FACS-sorted repertoires could contain abundant clonotypes contaminating from the bulk population.

TCRdb passed the 5' RACE reads through MiXCR, listing each CDR3 protein once. This table has roughly 96,000 distinct CDR3 sequences, over 8% appearing once. The TCR originated in a man younger than 30 who received the YFV17D yellow fever vaccine. The sequences come from CD8+ T cells not binding an NS4B(214-222) dextramer, sorted from PBMCs, collected roughly 14 days after the first yellow fever vaccination. V and J are TRBV19 and TRBJ1-2; D call uncertain. For the CDR3, the DNA is TGTGCCAGTGGGTCTGCCTATGGCTACACCTTC. Translating gives CASGSAYGYTF.